The 29 T cell receptor beta chains below were found in one sample sequenced in a study of Graves' ophthalmopathy and Graves' hyperthyroidism. The study amplified TCR beta CDR3 regions using RNA transcripts. Scientists carried out first-round RT-PCR using HTBI primers and then a second-round multiplex PCR. TCRdb ran MiXCR on the multiplex PCR reads and lists one entry per CDR3 protein. The sample includes about 620,000 distinct CDR3 sequences, 20% to 25% of them seen just once. The source material was peripheral blood. Receptor source: a woman younger than 30 with stable Graves' hyperthyroidism. Some clones in this sample may be carry-over from other donors' samples.

This clonotype was counted ten times or more. CDR3 DNA: TGTGCCAGCAGCTTTCGGGCGAATCAGCCCCAGCATTTT. This encodes CASSFRANQPQHF. The rearrangement links TRBV7-4 to TRBJ1-5; D remains unclear. The CDR3 spans 13 residues. CDR1 is SGHVT and CDR2 is SQSDAQ in the germline V gene. Trimming removed 3 bases at V and 4 bases at J, with 7 bases between.

Many counts were recorded for this clonotype. A junction boundary mismatches the germline segment, possibly from a read error. The J gene is TRBJ2-6, the V gene TRBV28, with D perhaps matching TRBD2 (5 bases). Per germline, CDR1 MDHEN and CDR2 SYDVKM. The length of the CDR3 is 18 residues. For the CDR3, the DNA is TGTGCCAGCAGTTTATTCGGACTGGGGAGCTCTGAGGCCAACGTCCTGACTTTC. Amino acid sequence: CASSLFGLGSSEANVLTF. The whole variable domain, remainder taken from reference TRBV28 and TRBJ2-6, is DVKVTQSSRYLVKRTGEKVFLECVQDMDHENMFWYRQDPGLGLRLIYFSYDVKMKEKGDIPEGYSVSREKKERFSLILESASTNQTSMYLCASSLFGLGSSEANVLTFGAGSRLTVL.

This clonotype showed up just once. Since a much larger clone is just one base distant, this may be a read error. This chain links TRBV24-1 with TRBJ1-1; no firm D call. V was cut by 10 bases and J by 11 bases, with 13 bases left in between. This CDR3 region has 10 residues. The germline V gene encodes CDR1 KGHDR and CDR2 SFDVKD. The CDR3 spells CATEGSIAFF. The CDR3, as DNA: TGTGCCACAGAGGGAAGCATCGCTTTCTTT.

This clonotype occurred many times. The chain is built from TRBV29-1 and TRBJ1-2, with D tentatively TRBD1 (6 bases). The length of the CDR3 is 12 residues. CDR1 is SQVTM, CDR2 ANQGSEA, per germline. This chain's CDR3 is CTTVTGTPGYTF. As DNA, the CDR3 is TGCACAACTGTTACAGGGACTCCTGGCTACACCTTC.

This clonotype was found a few times. This chain joins TRBV6-1 and TRBJ2-6, with D possibly being TRBD1 (6 bases). This CDR3 contains 15 residues. Germline CDR1 MNHNS, CDR2 SASEGT. V shed 8 bases and J shed 6 bases, with 17 bases lying between them. CDR3 sequence: CASQQGLGAANVLTF. CDR3 nucleotide sequence: TGTGCCAGCCAGCAGGGGCTTGGTGCGGCCAACGTCCTGACTTTC.

This clonotype was seen many times. The junction shows a germline mismatch at one end, possibly a read error. V gene TRBV6-5 combines with J gene TRBJ1-6; D possibly corresponds to TRBD1 (5 bases). CDR1 MNHEY and CDR2 SVGAGI come from the germline V gene. CDR3 length equals 15 residues. Here the CDR3 reads CASSYGTLYNSHLHF. CDR3 nucleotide sequence: TGTGCCAGCAGTTACGGGACCCTTTATAATTCACACCTCCACTTT.

In its sample, this clonotype was seen many times. The chain couples TRBV6-1 to TRBJ1-1, with D possibly matching TRBD1 (6 bases). The germline V and J ends were trimmed by 7 bases and 5 bases, with 14 bases remaining between them. The CDR3 sequence is 13 residues long. Germline V gives CDR1 MNHNS, CDR2 SASEGT. In DNA, the CDR3 is TGTGCCAGCATCTTATCGGGGGCGACTGAAGCTTTCTTT. It specifies CASILSGATEAFF.

As for this clonotype: This may arise from a read error, as a much more abundant clone is one base away. This likely comes from a read error, as the CDR3 has no conserved phenylalanine or tryptophan at its end. The V call is TRBV9, the J call TRBJ1-1, with a tentative D call TRBD1 (5 bases). Germline V gene data show CDR1 as SGDLS and CDR2 as YYNGEE. V was shortened by 0 bases and J by 1 base, with 7 bases between the two germline ends. The CDR3 is 14 amino acids. This chain's CDR3 is CASSVVGGNTEAFL. The CDR3 nucleotides read TGTGCCAGCAGCGTAGTGGGGGGGAACACTGAAGCTTTCCTT.

This clonotype was seen a single time. J is TRBJ1-2 and V is TRBV4-1, with D possibly matching TRBD1 (6 bases). This CDR3 comprises 11 residues. CDR1 and CDR2 from the germline V gene are MGHRA and YSYEKL. Trimming left V 8 bases short and J 3 bases short, with 7 bases between. CDR3 coding DNA: TGCGCCAGCGCAGGGGACTATGGCTACACCTTC. Amino acid sequence: CASAGDYGYTF.

This clonotype appeared many times. V is TRBV6-5 and J is TRBJ1-2, with D hard to call. Trimming cost V 0 bases and J 7 bases, with 18 bases left between them. CDR3 length: 16 residues. Germline CDR1 and CDR2: MNHEY and SVGAGI. CDR3 nucleotide sequence: TGTGCCAGCAGTTACTCGATAGTAGAAGGGTTCAGTGGCTACACCTTC. It is translated as CASSYSIVEGFSGYTF.

This clonotype has only one observation. The genes are TRBV2 and TRBJ1-2; a possible D gene is TRBD1 (6 bases). This CDR3 is 16 amino acids long. The germline V gene has CDR1 SNHLY and CDR2 FYNNEI. The V end was cut by 7 bases, the J end by 6 bases, with 24 bases between. CDR3 loop: CASTEAGVPGWHGYTF. The DNA for the CDR3 is TGTGCCAGCACCGAAGCAGGGGTCCCAGGGTGGCATGGCTACACCTTC. The full variable domain, its missing parts supplied by reference TRBV2 and TRBJ1-2, is EPEVTQTPSHQVTQMGQEVILRCVPISNHLYFYWYRQILGQKVEFLVSFYNNEISEKSEIFDDQFSVERPDGSNFTLKIRSTKLEDSAMYFCASTEAGVPGWHGYTFGSGTRLTVV.

This clonotype was observed at least ten times. The chain recombines TRBV2 with TRBJ2-7; 12 bases match TRBD2. Trimming at V came to 5 bases and at J to 7 bases, leaving 6 bases not matched to a gene. CDR1 SNHLY and CDR2 FYNNEI come from the germline V gene. The CDR3 runs 14 residues. The CDR3, as DNA: TGTGCCAGCAGTCCTAGCGGGAGGGCCGGTGAGCAGTACTTC. Its protein is CASSPSGRAGEQYF.

Many counts were recorded for this clonotype. The rearrangement uses TRBV7-6 and TRBJ2-2, with D tentatively TRBD1 (6 bases). The V end was cut by 1 base, the J end by 5 bases, with 11 bases between. The CDR3 runs 15 residues. Germline V lookup: CDR1 SGHVS, CDR2 FNYEAQ. Here the CDR3 DNA reads TGTGCCAGCAGCTTAGGCAGGGGCGGGACCGGGGAGCTGTTTTTT. It is translated as CASSLGRGGTGELFF.

This clonotype was detected only a few times. The chain combines TRBV2 with TRBJ2-7; D might be TRBD2 (5 bases). Germline lookup yields CDR1 SNHLY and CDR2 FYNNEI. This CDR3 is 15 amino acids long. Deletions cut 7 bases from V and 4 bases from J, with 20 bases between. The CDR3 region is CASIRWWEILYEQYF. In nucleotides, the CDR3 is TGTGCCAGCATCAGGTGGTGGGAGATACTTTACGAGCAGTACTTC.

This clonotype was picked up a small number of times. The chain couples TRBV12-3 or TRBV12-4 to TRBJ1-6; no definite D call. The V gene lost 3 bases and the J gene lost 0 bases, with 12 bases spanning the gap. The CDR3 runs to 17 residues. As DNA, the CDR3 is TGTGCCAGCAGTTTTTCCGCCAGTTCCTCCTATAATTCACCCCTCCACTTT. Its protein product is CASSFSASSSYNSPLHF.

In its sample, this clonotype was seen many times. At one boundary the junction diverges from the germline segment, which might be a read error. This sequence joins TRBV7-9 and TRBJ2-5; 11 nucleotides align to TRBD2. The length of the CDR3 is 14 residues. Germline V gene sequence: CDR1 SEHNR, CDR2 FQNEAQ (reference sequence). The CDR3 nucleotides read TGTGCCAGCAGTTTAGCGGGAGGGCAAGAGACCCAGTACTTC. Its translation: CASSLAGGQETQYF.

This clonotype was recorded a few times. The chain uses TRBV11-3 and TRBJ1-3, with D maybe TRBD1 (6 bases). Germline assignment: CDR1 SGHNT and CDR2 YENEEA. The CDR3 has 14 residues. Trimming took 4 bases from V and 9 from J, leaving 16 bases between them. CDR3 sequence: CASSSPRRGVTIYF. The CDR3 nucleotides read TGTGCCAGCAGCTCGCCGAGGAGGGGGGTCACCATATATTTT. The full variable domain, in which reference TRBV11-3 and TRBJ1-3 provide the parts outside the CDR3, is EAGVVQSPRYKIIEKKQPVAFWCNPISGHNTLYWYLQNLGQGPELLIRYENEEAVDDSQLPKDRFSAERLKGVDSTLKIQPAELGDSAVYLCASSSPRRGVTIYFGEGSWLTVV.

This clonotype was seen ten or more times. The gene calls are TRBV6-5 and TRBJ1-2, with 7 bases fitting TRBD1. Germline assignment: CDR1 MNHEY and CDR2 SVGAGI. The CDR3 runs to 13 residues. Trimming at V came to 7 bases and at J to 5 bases, leaving 7 bases not matched to a gene. The CDR3 protein is CASKLGTEYGYTF. In DNA form, the CDR3 reads TGTGCCAGCAAACTAGGGACAGAATATGGCTACACCTTC.

In this sample, this clonotype turned up many times. One end of the junction varies from germline; a read error may be responsible. CDR3 nucleotides: TGTGCCAGCAGTTTTGCTCAGACCCAAGAGGCCCAGTACTTC. The encoded protein is CASSFAQTQEAQYF. V and J are TRBV12-3 or TRBV12-4 and TRBJ2-5; D is uncertain. The CDR3 contains 14 residues.

This clonotype came up many times. The chain combines TRBV10-3 with TRBJ2-7; 8 nucleotides line up with TRBD1. The V and J ends lost 6 bases and 3 bases, in that order; junction bases with no gene match: 4. Germline V gene data show CDR1 as ENHRY and CDR2 as SYGVKD. The CDR3 sequence is 13 residues long. CDR3 protein: CAISGQGGYEQYF. The CDR3 nucleotides are TGTGCCATCAGCGGACAGGGAGGCTACGAGCAGTACTTC.

This clonotype was picked up many times. The J gene is TRBJ1-2, the V gene TRBV6-1, with TRBD1 as a possible D gene (5 bases). Trimming left V 8 bases short and J 4 bases short, with 14 bases between. Germline CDR1 reads MNHNS; CDR2 reads SASEGT. This CDR3 has 13 amino acids. The CDR3 protein is CASRGDSGYGYTF. CDR3 DNA sequence: TGTGCCAGCCGGGGGGATAGCGGCTATGGCTACACCTTC.

This chain joins TRBV3-1 and TRBJ2-7; 8 bases align to TRBD1. J lost 4 bases, V lost 4 bases, and 15 bases had no gene match. The germline V gene has CDR1 LGHDT and CDR2 YNNKEL (reference sequence). This CDR3 has 17 amino acids. The CDR3 region is CASSPGTGTSLVYEQYF. CDR3 nucleotide sequence: TGTGCCAGCAGCCCCGGGACAGGAACTAGTTTGGTGTACGAGCAGTACTTC.

This clonotype was recorded at least ten times. J is TRBJ2-7 and V is TRBV12-3 or TRBV12-4; 8 bases are a match to TRBD2. The trim removed 3 bases at V and 6 bases at J, leaving 7 bases unmatched. CDR3 length: 14 amino acids. CDR3 amino acids: CASSFTSGGIEQYF. The CDR3, as DNA: TGTGCCAGCAGTTTTACTAGCGGAGGAATCGAGCAGTACTTC.

This clonotype occurred many times. The chain combines TRBV15 with TRBJ2-7; D possibly corresponds to TRBD1 (7 bases). Trimming took off 0 bases at V and 2 bases at J, with 11 bases between the two ends. CDR1 LNHNV and CDR2 YYDKDF come from the germline V gene (reference sequence). The CDR3 sequence is 15 residues long. The CDR3 DNA sequence: TGTGCCACCAGCAGAGAGGGGGGACAGACCTACGAGCAGTACTTC. This gives the protein CATSREGGQTYEQYF.

Many counts were recorded for this clonotype. The rearrangement joins TRBV30 to TRBJ1-1; D unresolved. The germline V and J ends were trimmed by 0 bases and 1 base, with 9 bases remaining between them. Germline CDR1 and CDR2: GTSNPN and SVGIG (reference sequence). This CDR3 contains 14 residues. CDR3 region: CAWSVWAENTEAFF. As DNA, the CDR3 is TGTGCCTGGAGTGTATGGGCAGAGAACACTGAAGCTTTCTTT.

This clonotype was detected a few times. The chain is built from TRBV12-3 or TRBV12-4 and TRBJ1-2; D might be TRBD1 (6 bases). V was pared by 3 bases and J by 2 bases, with 10 bases between. The CDR3 spans 14 residues. As DNA, the CDR3 is TGTGCCAGCAGTTTCGGGGGGCCGAACTATGGCTACACCTTC. This codes for CASSFGGPNYGYTF.

This clonotype has a count of ten or more. This chain joins TRBV27 and TRBJ1-6; D might be TRBD1 (5 bases). V lost 3 bases and J lost 9, with 9 bases in between. This CDR3 is 13 amino acids long. CDR1 is MNHEY, CDR2 SMNVEV, per germline (reference sequence). The DNA for the CDR3 is TGTGCCAGCAGTTTCTACAGGCTTTCACCCCTCCACTTT. Protein sequence: CASSFYRLSPLHF.

This clonotype was observed at least ten times. The chain links TRBV10-1 to TRBJ1-2; a possible D gene is TRBD1 (5 bases). V was cut by 5 bases and J by 4 bases, with 11 bases left in between. In germline, CDR1 is WNHNN, CDR2 SYGVQD (reference sequence). The CDR3 length is 13 residues. The CDR3 coding sequence is TGCGCCAGCAGTAAAGACAGAATCTATGGCTACACCTTC. Its protein product is CASSKDRIYGYTF.

This clonotype has at least ten counts. CDR3 residues: CASSQLQETQYF. Here the CDR3 DNA reads TGTGCCAGCAGTCAGTTACAAGAGACCCAGTACTTC. This chain joins TRBV6-1 and TRBJ2-5, with D hard to call. Germline V CDR1 and CDR2: MNHNS, SASEGT. The V end was cut by 5 bases, the J end by 2 bases, with 6 bases between. The CDR3 is 12 residues long.